This TCR beta chain was captured in a study of blood T cell repertoires in COVID-19. The overall study: PBMCs, B-cell-depleted T cells, or T cells were the source of the cDNA or gDNA that made up the material.

Germline CDR1 and CDR2: LGHDT and YNNKEL (reference sequence). The CDR3 consists of 16 residues. Trimming left V 0 bases short and J 1 base short, with 11 bases between. Original processing methods: By means of reference gene primer amplification, nucleated cell counts were estimated. Some clones are missing from TCRdb's copy, which holds only in-frame ones; the method was immunoSEQ multiplex PCR. V and J calls and clone size are given by that table; D and trimming were obtained from the DNA. The profile shows 45,000 to 65,000 clones, roughly 90% of them singletons. The gene calls are TRBV3-1 (or the pseudogene TRBV3-2) and TRBJ2-3; a weak D match, TRBD2 (6 bases). The sequence was obtained from a man aged 45-65 years with acute or convalescent COVID-19. Sequencing was done on a sample of peripheral blood. CDR3 in amino acids: CASSQETASGTDTQYF. The CDR3 DNA is TGTGCCAGCAGCCAAGAGACGGCTAGCGGCACAGATACGCAGTATTTT.